This T cell receptor (beta chain) emerged from a study of T-cell reconstitution after alpha-beta-depleted transplantation in children. TCRbeta library preparation incorporated unique molecular identifiers. TCRdb redid the calling of the PCR reads with MiXCR, one entry per CDR3 protein. The sample holds 700,000 to 850,000 distinct CDR3 sequences, roughly 15% seen once. The CDR3 is made up of 17 amino acids. The V segment lost 5 bases and the J segment 0 bases; nucleotides outside the gene matches: 6. Germline V gene lookup returns CDR1 SEHNR and CDR2 FQNEAQ (reference sequence). This clonotype was detected only a few times.

This sample comprised PBMCs, mostly from graft donor cells, obtained 360 days after TCRalphabeta/CD19-depleted stem cell transplant. The receptor was isolated from a male patient younger than 18 who had a stem cell transplant for acute lymphoblastic leukemia, so the T cells may come from the graft donor. V gene TRBV7-9 combines with J gene TRBJ1-5, with 11 positions matching TRBD1. The CDR3 DNA reads TGTGCCAGCAGCGGACAGGGGGCGGCTTATAGCAATCAGCCCCAGCATTTT. It yields the protein CASSGQGAAYSNQPQHF.